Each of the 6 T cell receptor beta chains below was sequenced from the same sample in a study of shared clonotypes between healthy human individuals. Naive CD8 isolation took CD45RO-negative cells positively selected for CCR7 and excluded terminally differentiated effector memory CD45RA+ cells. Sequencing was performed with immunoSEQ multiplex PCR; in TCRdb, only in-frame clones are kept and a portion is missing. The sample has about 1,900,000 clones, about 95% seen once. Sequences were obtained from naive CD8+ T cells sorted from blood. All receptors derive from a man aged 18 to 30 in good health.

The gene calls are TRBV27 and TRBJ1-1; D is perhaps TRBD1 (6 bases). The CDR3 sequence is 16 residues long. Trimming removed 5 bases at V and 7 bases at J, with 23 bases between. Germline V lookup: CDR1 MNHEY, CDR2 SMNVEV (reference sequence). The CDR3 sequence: CASSPRGGGLLDEAFF. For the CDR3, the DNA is TGTGCCAGCAGTCCCCGGGGAGGGGGGCTATTAGATGAAGCTTTCTTT.

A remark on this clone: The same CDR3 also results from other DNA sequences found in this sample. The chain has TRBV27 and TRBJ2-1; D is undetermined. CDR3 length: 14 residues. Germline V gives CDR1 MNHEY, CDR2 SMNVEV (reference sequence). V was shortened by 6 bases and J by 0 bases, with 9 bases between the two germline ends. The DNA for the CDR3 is TGTGCCAGCAGCCCGTCCGGCTCCTACAATGAGCAGTTCTTC. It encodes CASSPSGSYNEQFF.

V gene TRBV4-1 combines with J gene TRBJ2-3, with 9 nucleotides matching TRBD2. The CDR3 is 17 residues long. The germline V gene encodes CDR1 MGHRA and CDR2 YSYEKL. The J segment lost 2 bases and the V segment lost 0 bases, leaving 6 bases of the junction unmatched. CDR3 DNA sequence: TGCGCCAGCAGCCAAGATGCTAGCGGGGCTCTCACAGATACGCAGTATTTT. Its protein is CASSQDASGALTDTQYF.

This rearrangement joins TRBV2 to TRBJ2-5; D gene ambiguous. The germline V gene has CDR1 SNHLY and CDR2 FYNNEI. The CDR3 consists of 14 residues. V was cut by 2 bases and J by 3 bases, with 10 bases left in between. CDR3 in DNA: TGTGCCAGCAGTGAAATGTCAAGGGAAGAGACCCAGTACTTC. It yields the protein CASSEMSREETQYF. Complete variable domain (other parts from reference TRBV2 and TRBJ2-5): EPEVTQTPSHQVTQMGQEVILRCVPISNHLYFYWYRQILGQKVEFLVSFYNNEISEKSEIFDDQFSVERPDGSNFTLKIRSTKLEDSAMYFCASSEMSREETQYFGPGTRLLVL.

CDR3 amino acids: CASSQVAGESQPQHF. The CDR3 region has the DNA TGCGCCAGCAGCCAAGTTGCAGGGGAGAGTCAGCCCCAGCATTTT. The chain employs TRBV4-1 and TRBJ1-5, with a possible D match to TRBD1 (6 bases). V gave up 1 base and J gave up 6 bases, with 13 bases separating them. CDR1 is MGHRA, CDR2 YSYEKL, per germline. The CDR3 covers 15 residues.

The CDR3 DNA reads TGTGCCAGCAGCTTGGCCGTGGGTGGAACTTTCTTT. Translated: CASSLAVGGTFF. The chain uses TRBV5-6 and TRBJ1-1; no definite D call. With 0 bases removed from V and 12 bases from J, the gap between germline ends came to 12 bases. The CDR3 is 12 residues long. CDR1 and CDR2 (germline): SGHDT, YYEEEE.